What follows describes a single T cell receptor (beta chain). Its target is unknown. This specimen comes from a study of CD8+ T cells in alopecia areata. The study's findings and limits: A great number of expanded lesional clones endured in scalp and blood during tofacitinib. Affected scalp, especially in alopecia totalis/universalis, had a higher clonality than normal scalp did.

cDNA serving as the sequencing template came from extracted, reverse transcribed RNA. The assay was immunoSEQ multiplex PCR, and TCRdb's table has in-frame clones only and misses some. The table shows about 140,000 clones, with approximately 86% occurring only once. The treatment was: oral pan-JAK inhibitor, 5-10 mg twice daily. Alopecia areata patients provided lesional scalp punch biopsies and peripheral blood. Germline values: CDR1 SQVTM, CDR2 ANQGSEA. The CDR3 consists of 17 residues. Trimming cost V 3 bases and J 0 bases; bases outside gene matches: 3. The gene calls are TRBV29-1 and TRBJ2-1, with 15 bases aligning to TRBD2. The sequence derives from a human donor with alopecia areata. The specimen was CD8+ T cells sorted from blood, collected at week 4, from a patient treated with tofacitinib. DNA for the CDR3: TGCAGCGTTGACCGGACTAGCGGGGGGGCCTCCTACAATGAGCAGTTCTTC. This encodes CSVDRTSGGASYNEQFF.